Each of the 15 T cell receptor beta chains below was sequenced from the same sample in a study of control samples from healthy donors and cancer patients. Sequencing used immunoSEQ multiplex PCR; TCRdb keeps in-frame clones, though not all of them. This table has 35,000 to 55,000 clones, 75% to 95% appearing once. The material sequenced was PBMCs. These receptors all come from a middle-aged woman with head and neck cancer.

The table lists this clone with a count of one. The chain uses TRBV7-7 and TRBJ2-5; D is perhaps TRBD2 (5 bases). Trimming removed 5 bases from V and 9 bases from J, with 16 bases in between. This CDR3 has 13 residues. Germline V gene data show CDR1 as SSHAT and CDR2 as FNYEAQ (reference sequence). The CDR3 DNA sequence: TGTGCCAGCAGCGCAGGTCCAGAGGAGGCCCAGTACTTC. Encoded protein: CASSAGPEEAQYF.

CDR3 in DNA: TGCGCCAGCAGCCGGGACAGTGGAGAGACCCAGTACTTC. It yields the protein CASSRDSGETQYF. J is TRBJ2-5 and V is TRBV5-1; 7 nucleotides agree with TRBD1. Germline CDR1 SGHRS, CDR2 YFSETQ. The J segment lost 4 bases and the V segment lost 4 bases, leaving 4 bases of the junction unmatched. The CDR3 is 13 amino acids.

V gene TRBV19 combines with J gene TRBJ1-2, with D possibly being TRBD1 (6 bases). Germline assignment: CDR1 LNHDA and CDR2 SQIVND (reference sequence). Trimming stripped 5 bases from V and 4 bases from J, with 17 bases between. The CDR3 is 15 amino acids. The CDR3 reads CASSPNLDRGYGYTF. CDR3 DNA: TGTGCCAGTAGTCCGAACCTGGACAGAGGCTATGGCTACACCTTC.

The J gene is TRBJ1-4, the V gene TRBV5-1; D call uncertain. The germline V gene encodes CDR1 SGHRS and CDR2 YFSETQ. Trimming cost V 0 bases and J 8 bases, with 11 bases left between them. This CDR3 is built from 14 residues. The CDR3 loop reads CASSLDHGREKLFF. Here the CDR3 DNA reads TGCGCCAGCAGCTTGGATCACGGGAGGGAAAAACTGTTTTTT. Full variable domain (rest looked up from reference TRBV5-1 and TRBJ1-4): KAGVTQTPRYLIKTRGQQVTLSCSPISGHRSVSWYQQTPGQGLQFLFEYFSETQRNKGNFPGRFSGRQFSNSRSEMNVSTLELGDSALYLCASSLDHGREKLFFGSGTQLSVL.

V gene TRBV10-3 combines with J gene TRBJ1-1, with unresolved D. Germline assignment: CDR1 ENHRY and CDR2 SYGVKD. The CDR3 is 15 amino acids. V lost 0 bases to trimming and J lost 0 bases, with 8 bases between them. CDR3 amino acids: CAISESNLMNTEAFF. The CDR3 DNA reads as TGTGCCATCAGTGAGTCGAACCTTATGAACACTGAAGCTTTCTTT.

A single count supports this clone. The J gene is TRBJ2-7, the V gene TRBV5-1; 10 positions match TRBD1. V shed 2 bases and J 4 bases; nucleotides not matched to a gene: 6. This CDR3 comprises 15 residues. Germline V gene lookup returns CDR1 SGHRS and CDR2 YFSETQ. The CDR3 bases are TGCGCCAGCAGCTTTCGCGGGACAGGGGTTTACGAGCAGTACTTC. It is translated as CASSFRGTGVYEQYF.

The rearrangement links TRBV7-2 to TRBJ1-1; D is perhaps TRBD1 (5 bases). V was trimmed by 5 bases and J by 3 bases, leaving 13 bases between them. This CDR3 contains 14 residues. From germline, CDR1 is SGHTA and CDR2 FQGNSA. CDR3 DNA: TGTGCCAGCAGCCAAAACGCACAGGACACTGAAGCTTTCTTT. It translates to CASSQNAQDTEAFF.

The chain carries TRBV7-8 and TRBJ2-1, with 11 nucleotides matching TRBD2. The V and J ends lost 5 bases and 15 bases, in that order; junction bases with no gene match: 9. CDR1 and CDR2 from the germline V gene are SGHVS and FQNEAQ. The CDR3 length is 13 residues. The CDR3 DNA is TGTGCCAGCAGCCGCGGGACTAGCGGAGTCGGGTTCTTC. Translating it yields CASSRGTSGVGFF. The full variable domain, in which reference TRBV7-8 and TRBJ2-1 provide the parts outside the CDR3, is GAGVSQSPRYKVAKRGQDVALRCDPISGHVSLFWYQQALGQGPEFLTYFQNEAQLDKSGLPSDRFFAERPEGSVSTLKIQRTQQEDSAVYLCASSRGTSGVGFFGPGTRLTVL.

The CDR3 loop is CSVALALHNEQFF. The CDR3 DNA reads as TGCAGCGTTGCGTTAGCTCTTCACAATGAGCAGTTCTTC. V and J are TRBV29-1 and TRBJ2-1; no firm D call. V was clipped by 4 bases and J by 5 bases, with 12 bases between them. This CDR3 spans 13 amino acids. Germline V gene data show CDR1 as SQVTM and CDR2 as ANQGSEA.

CDR3 nucleotide sequence: TGTGCCAGCAGTTTAAGAATTTCCTACGAGCAGTACTTC. It codes for CASSLRISYEQYF. The rearrangement joins TRBV27 to TRBJ2-7, with no clear D. V lost 2 bases, J lost 1 base, and 6 bases lay in between. The germline CDR1 and CDR2 sequences are MNHEY and SMNVEV (reference sequence). The CDR3 is 13 residues long.

This clone was found once. V gene TRBV2 combines with J gene TRBJ2-7; 12 bases are shared with TRBD2. V lost 4 bases to trimming and J lost 2 bases; unmatched junction nucleotides: 0. This CDR3 is 14 amino acids long. Germline values: CDR1 SNHLY, CDR2 FYNNEI. The chain's CDR3 is CASSGLAGAYEQYF. The CDR3 DNA reads TGTGCCAGCAGTGGACTAGCGGGAGCCTACGAGCAGTACTTC.

The chain joins TRBV10-3 to TRBJ2-2; 9 bases are shared with TRBD1. From germline, CDR1 is ENHRY and CDR2 SYGVKD. The junction had 4 bases not matched to a gene; V was cut back by 0 bases and J by 5 bases. The CDR3 length is 16 residues. The CDR3 loop is CAISESQTGGTGELFF. The DNA for the CDR3 is TGTGCCATCAGTGAGTCTCAGACAGGGGGGACCGGGGAGCTGTTTTTT.

The DNA for the CDR3 is TGTGCCAGCAGTCACGGGACGCCCGAGCAGTACTTC. It is translated as CASSHGTPEQYF. The J gene is TRBJ2-7, the V gene TRBV28, with D possibly called TRBD1 or TRBD2 (5 bases each). Trimming removed 5 bases from V and 6 bases from J, with 11 bases in between. The CDR3 spans 12 residues. Germline V CDR1 and CDR2: MDHEN, SYDVKM.

This chain uses TRBV30 with TRBJ1-5; a weak D match, TRBD1 (5 bases). Germline assignment: CDR1 GTSNPN and CDR2 SVGIG (reference sequence). The V and J ends lost 2 bases and 4 bases respectively, with 9 bases between them. The length of the CDR3 is 13 residues. The chain's CDR3 is CAWSLAGNQPQHF. CDR3 nucleotides: TGTGCCTGGAGTTTGGCAGGGAATCAGCCCCAGCATTTT.

V is TRBV10-1 and J is TRBJ1-2; D is ambiguous. The length of the CDR3 is 16 residues. Germline loops: CDR1 WNHNN, CDR2 SYGVQD (reference sequence). Trimming left V 5 bases short and J 1 base short, with 17 bases between. As DNA, the CDR3 is TGCGCCAGCAGTCAACCCCAAGTGGGTGTTAACTATGGCTACACCTTC. This sequence encodes CASSQPQVGVNYGYTF.